The present entry profiles one TCR beta chain with its context. What it binds is unknown. The data stem from a study of beta chain features in type 1 diabetes. Overall study findings and caveats: Shortening of TCRB CDR3s, moderate but significant, appeared in all four CD4+ subsets of Type 1 diabetes patients. Lower insertion and higher deletion counts appeared at VDJ junctions in type 1 diabetes patients.

In all sorted populations, purity surpassed 95%. Reverse transcribing all isolated RNA meant expressed TCRB transcripts were sequenced. Clones were sequenced by immunoSEQ multiplex PCR, and TCRdb holds only the in-frame ones, with some missing. Of about 280,000 clones in the sample, 15% were seen once. This CDR3 is 16 amino acids long. The V end was cut by 2 bases, the J end by 2 bases, with 13 bases between. Germline V CDR1 and CDR2: MDHEN, SYDVKM. This receptor was obtained from a man between 18 and 29 years old with type 1 diabetes. This chain connects TRBV28 to TRBJ1-5, with no clear D. Sequences were obtained from naive CD4+ T cells from blood. The CDR3 DNA reads as TGTGCCAGCAGTTTAGGTGGAGCACGGGGCAATCAGCCCCAGCATTTT. Translated: CASSLGGARGNQPQHF. The full variable domain, completed using reference TRBV28 and TRBJ1-5, is DVKVTQSSRYLVKRTGEKVFLECVQDMDHENMFWYRQDPGLGLRLIYFSYDVKMKEKGDIPEGYSVSREKKERFSLILESASTNQTSMYLCASSLGGARGNQPQHFGDGTRLSIL.